This is a list of T cell receptor beta chains from one sample in a study of blood T cells in healthy people across ages. TCRdb re-derived calls from the 5' RACE reads in MiXCR, one entry per CDR3 protein. The sample contains roughly 1.6 million distinct CDR3 sequences, roughly a third of which appear only once. The source material was blood. All receptors derive from a woman between 25 and 40 years old in good health. Each CDR3 is given with its conserved first and last residue. The order of the fields is V gene, D gene, J gene, CDR3 length, clone size, CDR3 protein, CDR3 DNA. D genes are given only for firm matches. Some rows have no size entry. The others give once, few or many, or a class for an expanded clone.

V gene: TRBV7-2
D gene: -
J gene: TRBJ2-1
CDR3 length: 16
clone size: -
CDR3 protein: CASSFIPQGLYGEQFF
CDR3 DNA: TGTGCCAGCAGCTTTATCCCCCAGGGCCTCTATGGGGAGCAGTTCTTC

V gene: TRBV28
D gene: -
J gene: TRBJ2-7
CDR3 length: 14
clone size: -
CDR3 protein: CASIQSGAYYEQYF
CDR3 DNA: TGTGCCAGCATCCAATCCGGGGCATACTACGAGCAGTACTTC

V gene: TRBV29-1
D gene: -
J gene: TRBJ1-2
CDR3 length: 12
clone size: many
CDR3 protein: CSVVDNRYGYTF
CDR3 DNA: TGCAGCGTTGTGGACAATCGGTATGGCTACACCTTC

V gene: TRBV7-2
D gene: -
J gene: TRBJ2-5
CDR3 length: 13
clone size: -
CDR3 protein: CASNLVAGETQYF
CDR3 DNA: TGTGCCAGCAACTTAGTGGCTGGAGAGACCCAGTACTTC

V gene: TRBV28
D gene: -
J gene: TRBJ1-5
CDR3 length: 17
clone size: -
CDR3 protein: CASSTSPLGGFDQPQHF
CDR3 DNA: TGTGCCAGCAGCACCTCCCCCCTGGGGGGTTTTGATCAGCCCCAGCATTTT

V gene: TRBV20-1
D gene: -
J gene: TRBJ2-7
CDR3 length: 15
clone size: few
CDR3 protein: CSARVSALSSYEQYF
CDR3 DNA: TGCAGTGCTAGAGTTTCGGCCCTGAGCTCCTACGAGCAGTACTTC

V gene: TRBV30
D gene: -
J gene: TRBJ2-7
CDR3 length: 12
clone size: -
CDR3 protein: CAWSVISDEQYF
CDR3 DNA: TGTGCCTGGAGTGTAATCAGTGACGAGCAGTACTTC

V gene: TRBV7-9
D gene: -
J gene: TRBJ2-6
CDR3 length: 13
clone size: -
CDR3 protein: CATGQTGANVLTF
CDR3 DNA: TGTGCCACAGGACAGACCGGGGCCAACGTCCTGACTTTC

V gene: TRBV15
D gene: -
J gene: TRBJ2-1
CDR3 length: 13
clone size: few
CDR3 protein: CATSILRDTEQFF
CDR3 DNA: TGTGCCACCAGCATTCTCCGGGACACAGAGCAGTTCTTC

V gene: TRBV20-1
D gene: -
J gene: TRBJ1-1
CDR3 length: 14
clone size: -
CDR3 protein: CSARDSRGATEAFF
CDR3 DNA: TGCAGTGCTAGAGATTCACGAGGGGCCACTGAAGCTTTCTTT

V gene: TRBV6-5
D gene: -
J gene: TRBJ1-2
CDR3 length: 14
clone size: -
CDR3 protein: CASSSTGKVGGYTF
CDR3 DNA: TGTGCCAGCAGTTCCACCGGGAAAGTGGGTGGCTACACCTTC

V gene: TRBV5-1
D gene: -
J gene: TRBJ2-7
CDR3 length: 15
clone size: -
CDR3 protein: CASSWTTGVSYEQYF
CDR3 DNA: TGCGCCAGCAGCTGGACTACAGGGGTCTCCTACGAGCAGTACTTC

V gene: TRBV3-1
D gene: TRBD2
J gene: TRBJ2-7
CDR3 length: 18
clone size: once
CDR3 protein: CASSPRSGTSAKRDEQYF
CDR3 DNA: TGTGCCAGCAGCCCCCGGAGCGGGACTAGCGCTAAACGCGACGAGCAGTACTTC

V gene: TRBV20-1
D gene: -
J gene: TRBJ2-1
CDR3 length: 16
clone size: few
CDR3 protein: CSASNRAGRSYNEQFF
CDR3 DNA: TGCAGTGCCTCAAACAGGGCGGGGCGCTCCTACAATGAGCAGTTCTTC

V gene: TRBV29-1
D gene: -
J gene: TRBJ2-3
CDR3 length: 14
clone size: few
CDR3 protein: CSVVKSRGPDTQYF
CDR3 DNA: TGCAGCGTTGTTAAGTCCAGGGGTCCAGATACGCAGTATTTT

V gene: TRBV6-6
D gene: TRBD1
J gene: TRBJ1-6
CDR3 length: 14
clone size: -
CDR3 protein: CASSQQGESSPLHF
CDR3 DNA: TGTGCCAGCAGTCAGCAGGGGGAGAGTTCACCCCTCCACTTT

V gene: TRBV10-2
D gene: -
J gene: TRBJ1-1
CDR3 length: 14
clone size: -
CDR3 protein: CASTPGHMNTEAFF
CDR3 DNA: TGCGCCAGCACTCCGGGACACATGAACACTGAAGCTTTCTTT

V gene: TRBV3-1
D gene: -
J gene: TRBJ2-3
CDR3 length: 18
clone size: -
CDR3 protein: CASSLAVGRWATQDTQYF
CDR3 DNA: TGTGCCAGCAGCCTAGCTGTCGGGCGCTGGGCCACCCAGGATACGCAGTATTTT

V gene: TRBV6-1
D gene: TRBD1
J gene: TRBJ2-3
CDR3 length: 13
clone size: few
CDR3 protein: CASDRVSTDTQYF
CDR3 DNA: TGTGCCTCAGACAGGGTGAGCACAGATACGCAGTATTTT

V gene: TRBV29-1
D gene: -
J gene: TRBJ1-1
CDR3 length: 14
clone size: -
CDR3 protein: CSTLTGAKNTEAFF
CDR3 DNA: TGCAGCACCTTGACAGGAGCCAAGAACACTGAAGCTTTCTTT

V gene: TRBV27
D gene: -
J gene: TRBJ2-5
CDR3 length: 13
clone size: -
CDR3 protein: CAGGETDQETQYF
CDR3 DNA: TGTGCCGGCGGGGAGACAGACCAAGAGACCCAGTACTTC

V gene: TRBV4-2
D gene: -
J gene: TRBJ2-2
CDR3 length: 14
clone size: few
CDR3 protein: CASSQAIGSGELFF
CDR3 DNA: TGTGCCAGCAGCCAGGCGATAGGTTCCGGGGAGCTGTTTTTT

V gene: TRBV12-3/TRBV12-4
D gene: -
J gene: TRBJ1-1
CDR3 length: 13
clone size: many
CDR3 protein: CASSLGMNTEAFF
CDR3 DNA: TGTGCCAGCAGCTTAGGGATGAACACTGAAGCTTTCTTT

V gene: TRBV11-1
D gene: -
J gene: TRBJ2-5
CDR3 length: 14
clone size: -
CDR3 protein: CASSVTGLGETQYF
CDR3 DNA: TGTGCCAGCAGCGTAACAGGGTTGGGAGAGACCCAGTACTTC

V gene: TRBV12-3/TRBV12-4
D gene: -
J gene: TRBJ1-4
CDR3 length: 14
clone size: few
CDR3 protein: CASRRGVMGEKLFF
CDR3 DNA: TGTGCCAGCCGAAGGGGCGTTATGGGTGAAAAACTGTTTTTT

V gene: TRBV6-1
D gene: -
J gene: TRBJ2-7
CDR3 length: 14
clone size: few
CDR3 protein: CASSEGRVSNEQYF
CDR3 DNA: TGTGCCAGCAGTGAAGGCAGGGTATCTAACGAGCAGTACTTC

V gene: TRBV20-1
D gene: TRBD2
J gene: TRBJ2-1
CDR3 length: 14
clone size: few
CDR3 protein: CSAIPLAGGDEQFF
CDR3 DNA: TGCAGTGCTATACCTCTAGCGGGAGGTGATGAGCAGTTCTTC

V gene: TRBV5-1
D gene: -
J gene: TRBJ1-2
CDR3 length: 14
clone size: -
CDR3 protein: CASSLEGHIYGYTF
CDR3 DNA: TGCGCCAGCAGCTTGGAGGGGCATATCTATGGCTACACCTTC

V gene: TRBV2
D gene: -
J gene: TRBJ1-1
CDR3 length: 11
clone size: -
CDR3 protein: CASIMNTEAFF
CDR3 DNA: TGTGCCAGCATAATGAACACTGAAGCTTTCTTT

V gene: TRBV29-1
D gene: -
J gene: TRBJ2-2
CDR3 length: 14
clone size: few
CDR3 protein: CSAHRDIIGGELFF
CDR3 DNA: TGCAGCGCTCACCGGGACATTATCGGAGGGGAGCTGTTTTTT

V gene: TRBV4-2
D gene: -
J gene: TRBJ2-3
CDR3 length: 17
clone size: few
CDR3 protein: CASSQVGSETSTDTQYF
CDR3 DNA: TGTGCCAGCAGCCAAGTGGGAAGCGAGACAAGCACAGATACGCAGTATTTT

V gene: TRBV21-1
D gene: -
J gene: TRBJ2-3
CDR3 length: 15
clone size: -
CDR3 protein: CANTLLAGRPDTQYF
CDR3 DNA: TGTGCCAACACCCTACTAGCGGGGCGGCCAGATACGCAGTATTTT

V gene: TRBV29-1
D gene: TRBD1
J gene: TRBJ1-1
CDR3 length: 13
clone size: -
CDR3 protein: CSGGQGLYTEAFF
CDR3 DNA: TGCAGCGGTGGACAGGGGTTGTACACTGAAGCTTTCTTT

V gene: TRBV11-2
D gene: TRBD1
J gene: TRBJ1-2
CDR3 length: 13
clone size: few
CDR3 protein: CASSRGTGGGYTF
CDR3 DNA: TGTGCCAGCAGCCGAGGGACAGGGGGTGGCTACACCTTC

V gene: TRBV10-2
D gene: TRBD1
J gene: TRBJ2-1
CDR3 length: 11
clone size: few
CDR3 protein: CATGGYNEQFF
CDR3 DNA: TGCGCGACAGGGGGTTACAATGAGCAGTTCTTC

V gene: TRBV5-1
D gene: TRBD2
J gene: TRBJ2-3
CDR3 length: 17
clone size: few
CDR3 protein: CASSLALTGTSADTQYF
CDR3 DNA: TGCGCCAGCAGCTTGGCCTTGACCGGGACTAGCGCAGATACGCAGTATTTT

V gene: TRBV2
D gene: -
J gene: TRBJ1-4
CDR3 length: 15
clone size: -
CDR3 protein: CASSDWEYPDEKLFF
CDR3 DNA: TGTGCCAGCAGTGATTGGGAGTATCCGGACGAAAAACTGTTTTTT

V gene: TRBV28
D gene: TRBD1
J gene: TRBJ2-1
CDR3 length: 17
clone size: -
CDR3 protein: CASSPRPGQGVYNEQFF
CDR3 DNA: TGTGCCAGCAGCCCGCGCCCTGGACAGGGGGTGTACAATGAGCAGTTCTTC

V gene: TRBV28
D gene: -
J gene: TRBJ2-5
CDR3 length: 14
clone size: -
CDR3 protein: CASSFSQGRETQYF
CDR3 DNA: TGTGCCAGCAGTTTCTCTCAGGGTAGAGAGACCCAGTACTTC

V gene: TRBV20-1
D gene: -
J gene: TRBJ1-2
CDR3 length: 14
clone size: -
CDR3 protein: CSARDPRGARGYTF
CDR3 DNA: TGCAGTGCTAGAGATCCCAGGGGCGCACGTGGCTACACCTTC

V gene: TRBV28
D gene: -
J gene: TRBJ1-1
CDR3 length: 13
clone size: -
CDR3 protein: CASTPKLYTEAFF
CDR3 DNA: TGTGCCAGCACCCCTAAGTTATACACTGAAGCTTTCTTT

V gene: TRBV11-1
D gene: -
J gene: TRBJ2-6
CDR3 length: 12
clone size: -
CDR3 protein: CASSFALQVLTF
CDR3 DNA: TGTGCCAGCAGCTTCGCCCTTCAGGTCCTGACTTTC

V gene: TRBV30
D gene: -
J gene: TRBJ2-3
CDR3 length: 14
clone size: -
CDR3 protein: CAWKAAIHLDTQYF
CDR3 DNA: TGTGCCTGGAAAGCGGCCATACACTTGGATACGCAGTATTTT

V gene: TRBV6-6
D gene: -
J gene: TRBJ1-5
CDR3 length: 14
clone size: -
CDR3 protein: CASRQGSGNQPQHF
CDR3 DNA: TGTGCCAGCAGGCAGGGCAGCGGCAATCAGCCCCAGCATTTT

V gene: TRBV15
D gene: TRBD2
J gene: TRBJ2-5
CDR3 length: 15
clone size: -
CDR3 protein: CATSRAREGRETQYF
CDR3 DNA: TGTGCCACCAGCAGAGCTAGGGAGGGTAGAGAGACCCAGTACTTC